This TCR beta chain was sequenced in a study of blood T cell repertoires in COVID-19. Study details: Italy, Spain and the United States were the sources of the convalescent and acute COVID-19 samples. From T cells, B-cell-depleted T cells, or PBMCs came the material, which was cDNA or gDNA.

V trimming: 4 bases; J trimming: 6 bases; junction bases outside the gene matches: 6. In germline, CDR1 is SGHRS, CDR2 YFSETQ. CDR3 length: 15 amino acids. Source study methods: Cell counts per sample came from amplifying reference gene primers. Data came from immunoSEQ multiplex PCR; TCRdb stores just in-frame clones and leaves some out. V, J and clone size are those of that table, while D and trimming were read from the DNA. The data hold about 190,000 clones, with around 76% observed a single time. One Seattle source followed patients from active infection through their disease course. The TCR sequence derives from a woman aged 55 to 70 with COVID-19, enrolled during active disease. Sequenced: peripheral blood. V usage is TRBV5-1 and J usage is TRBJ2-1; 11 positions agree with TRBD2. Written as DNA, the CDR3 is TGCGCCAGCAGCCCGGTTACTAGCGGGAGCAATGAGCAGTTCTTC. It is translated as CASSPVTSGSNEQFF.